Presented here are 2 T cell receptor beta chains from one specimen sequenced in a study of cytomegalovirus exposure and HLA in healthy donors. With 60 Vbeta and 13 Jbeta primers, the PCR was carried out. TCRdb's table, derived via immunoSEQ multiplex PCR, lists solely in-frame clones and lacks some. The table records approximately 84,000 clones, approximately 69% of them present only once. Sequences were obtained from PBMCs. The receptors were gathered from a man aged 40-50 years in good health and CMV-seropositive.

This clone was seen more than once but under ten times. This chain uses TRBV10-3 with TRBJ2-1; the match to TRBD2 covers 7 bases. The CDR3 extends over 15 amino acids. CDR1 is ENHRY, CDR2 SYGVKD, per germline. J lost 7 bases, V lost 3 bases, and 9 bases had no gene match. The CDR3 spells CAISDHAGAVNEQFF. The CDR3 bases are TGTGCCATCAGTGACCACGCGGGAGCGGTTAATGAGCAGTTCTTC.

The chain combines TRBV7-2 with TRBJ1-1; the D is unclear. Trimming shortened V by 6 bases and J by 0 bases, and 5 bases separated the two germline ends. The CDR3 runs 12 residues. The germline gives CDR1 SGHTA, CDR2 FQGNSA. The CDR3 DNA is TGTGCCAGCAGGCAGTTGAACACTGAAGCTTTCTTT. This encodes CASRQLNTEAFF.